These 15 T cell receptor beta chains were sequenced from one sample in a study of regulatory T cells in long-lasting Graves disease. Investigators prepared the TCR beta libraries by applying iRepertoire HTBI primers and Arm-PCR of CDR3 regions. TCRdb recomputed calls from the multiplex PCR reads with MiXCR, one row per CDR3 protein. Here the sample spans fewer than 450,000 distinct CDR3 sequences, 14% to 15% being singletons. Time point noted: newly diagnosed GD, antithyroid drugs for less than 3 months. The TCR library used RNA extracted from PBMCs. This sample also appeared in a second study, on T cells in Graves' hyperthyroidism and ophthalmopathy.

The sequencing used peripheral blood mononuclear cells (PBMCs), collected at new diagnosis, from a patient treated with antithyroid drugs. These receptor sequences come from a middle-aged woman with Graves disease.

This clonotype appeared many times. This chain connects TRBV24-1 to TRBJ2-3; TRBD1 aligns across 7 bases. V was clipped by 5 bases and J by 0 bases; unmatched bases: 7. CDR1 and CDR2 (germline): KGHDR, SFDVKD. This CDR3 is built from 16 residues. CDR3 sequence reads: CATSAHGQASTDTQYF. In nucleotides, the CDR3 is TGTGCCACCAGTGCCCATGGACAGGCCAGCACAGATACGCAGTATTTT.

This clonotype was counted a single time. The rearrangement links TRBV2 to TRBJ1-1; D unclear. The ends were cut back, 4 bases at V and 6 bases at J, with 27 bases in the middle. The CDR3 is 18 amino acids. Germline V CDR1 and CDR2: SNHLY, FYNNEI. The CDR3 loop reads CASSGFMGSKKPGAEAFF. In nucleotides, the CDR3 is TGTGCCAGCAGTGGGTTTATGGGTAGTAAAAAACCTGGGGCTGAAGCTTTCTTT.

The V and J genes are TRBV14 and TRBJ2-5; maybe TRBD2 (6 bases). Germline CDR1 is SGHDN and CDR2 is FVKESK. The CDR3 runs 15 residues. Trimming stripped 3 bases from V and 4 bases from J, with 15 bases between. The CDR3 sequence is CASSQASGPRETQYF. The CDR3 bases are TGTGCCAGCAGCCAGGCAAGCGGGCCCAGAGAGACCCAGTACTTC.

This clonotype was detected many times. This chain joins TRBV19 and TRBJ2-7; no clear D. V lost 3 bases and J lost 5, with 8 bases in between. The CDR3 totals 12 residues. Germline V gene sequence: CDR1 LNHDA, CDR2 SQIVND (reference sequence). CDR3 sequence (DNA): TGTGCCAGTAGTATTTTTGGACACGAGCAGTACTTC. The encoded protein is CASSIFGHEQYF.

This clonotype was seen ten or more times. The CDR3 DNA sequence: TGTGCCAGCAGTTTTCGGGAGGGCCTAGGTGGTGAGCAGTTCTTC. Protein sequence: CASSFREGLGGEQFF. The chain carries TRBV12-3 or TRBV12-4 and TRBJ2-1, with 8 positions matching TRBD2. The CDR3 loop spans 15 amino acids. V was pared by 3 bases and J by 9 bases, with 10 bases of the junction left unmatched.

A few counts support this clonotype. The chain carries TRBV19 and TRBJ2-7; TRBD1 might be the D (6 bases). The CDR3 consists of 14 residues. CDR1 and CDR2 from the germline V gene are LNHDA and SQIVND (reference sequence). Trimming removed 4 bases at V and 3 bases at J, with 13 bases between. CDR3 DNA sequence: TGTGCCAGTAGTACCGGGACAAATTTCTACGAGCAGTACTTC. It yields the protein CASSTGTNFYEQYF.

This clonotype was detected only a few times. Lacking the conserved final phenylalanine or tryptophan, this CDR3 likely reflects a read error. J is TRBJ2-7 and V is TRBV12-3 or TRBV12-4, with D maybe TRBD1 (7 bases). V was trimmed by 6 bases and J by 3 bases, leaving 12 bases between them. The CDR3 has 13 amino acids. The CDR3 is CASRKQGGYEQYI. The CDR3 region has the DNA TGTGCCAGCAGAAAGCAGGGGGGCTACGAGCAGTACATC.

V usage is TRBV20-1 and J usage is TRBJ2-7; 8 bases are a match to TRBD2. Germline V CDR1 and CDR2: DFQATT, SNEGSKA (reference sequence). CDR3 length equals 12 residues. The CDR3 DNA reads TGCAGCTGCAGCGGGAGAGACGACGAGCAGTACTTC. Amino acids: CSCSGRDDEQYF.

This clonotype appeared a few times. The chain combines TRBV5-4 with TRBJ2-2; 8 bases align to TRBD1. The CDR3 is 15 amino acids. The germline CDR1 and CDR2 sequences are SGHNT and YYREEE (reference sequence). Trimming at V came to 2 bases and at J to 6 bases, leaving 6 bases not matched to a gene. CDR3 region: CASSFTGGRSGELFF. In DNA form, the CDR3 reads TGTGCCAGCAGCTTTACAGGGGGTCGGTCCGGGGAGCTGTTTTTT.

The table lists this clonotype with many counts. This chain connects TRBV11-2 to TRBJ2-1; the D is unclear. The germline V gene has CDR1 SGHAT and CDR2 FQNNGV. This CDR3 has 14 residues. Trimming pared 2 bases from V and 6 bases from J, leaving 11 bases between. CDR3 region: CASSLNLRINEQFF. The CDR3 DNA sequence: TGTGCCAGCAGCTTAAATTTGAGAATCAATGAGCAGTTCTTC.

The chain recombines TRBV20-1 with TRBJ2-1; D not resolved. This CDR3 comprises 17 residues. V was pared by 0 bases and J by 0 bases, with 15 bases between. Per germline, CDR1 DFQATT and CDR2 SNEGSKA (reference sequence). DNA of the CDR3: TGCAGTGCTAGAGACCCGCGGAACAGTAGCTCCTACAATGAGCAGTTCTTC. As protein: CSARDPRNSSSYNEQFF.

Concerning this clonotype: Germline is not matched at one junction end, which may reflect a read error. V gene TRBV24-1 combines with J gene TRBJ2-2; 9 bases map to TRBD1. This CDR3 region has 18 residues. Germline CDR1 reads KGHDR; CDR2 reads SFDVKD. In DNA form, the CDR3 reads TGTGCCACCAGTGTCCGGACAGGGGACCCCAAGAACACCGGGGAGCCGTTTTTT. Its translation is CATSVRTGDPKNTGEPFF.

This clonotype has a count of ten or more. This rearrangement joins TRBV12-3 or TRBV12-4 to TRBJ2-1; 9 bases align to TRBD2. CDR3 length equals 15 residues. The trim removed 5 bases at V and 4 bases at J, leaving 6 bases unmatched. CDR3 in DNA: TGTGCCAGCAGTGTAGGGACTAGCAGTTACAATGAGCAGTTCTTC. Protein sequence: CASSVGTSSYNEQFF.

The chain couples TRBV24-1 to TRBJ2-1, with D perhaps matching TRBD2 (6 bases). The V and J ends lost 1 base and 1 base respectively, with 7 bases between them. Germline V gene lookup returns CDR1 KGHDR and CDR2 SFDVKD. The CDR3 runs 15 residues. CDR3 region: CATSDFGTSYNEQFF. CDR3 DNA sequence: TGTGCCACCAGTGATTTCGGGACTTCCTACAATGAGCAGTTCTTC.

This clonotype was counted many times. The chain joins TRBV7-8 to TRBJ2-2; D may correspond to TRBD1 or TRBD2 (6 bases each). This CDR3 contains 16 residues. CDR1 SGHVS and CDR2 FQNEAQ come from the germline V gene. V lost 1 base, J lost 5 bases, and 14 bases lay in between. The CDR3 reads CASSLGVWGATGELFF. CDR3 nucleotide sequence: TGTGCCAGCAGCTTAGGGGTGTGGGGGGCGACCGGGGAGCTGTTTTTT. Combining the CDR3 with reference TRBV7-8 and TRBJ2-2 gives the whole variable domain GAGVSQSPRYKVAKRGQDVALRCDPISGHVSLFWYQQALGQGPEFLTYFQNEAQLDKSGLPSDRFFAERPEGSVSTLKIQRTQQEDSAVYLCASSLGVWGATGELFFGEGSRLTVL.